This TCR beta chain is from a study of technical replicates of blood from a handful of donors. TCRdb's table, derived via immunoSEQ multiplex PCR, lists solely in-frame clones and lacks some. The sample has about 97,000 clones, around 96% seen once. Trimming cost V 2 bases and J 2 bases, with 12 bases left between them. Per the germline V gene, CDR1 is SGHDN and CDR2 is FVKESK. The CDR3 extends over 15 amino acids. This clonotype originated in a human donor in good health. The sequenced material came from T cells isolated from PBMCs. The chain recombines TRBV14 with TRBJ1-2; D ambiguous. CDR3 protein: CASSQLSRENYGYTF. The CDR3 DNA reads as TGTGCCAGCAGCCAACTTTCTCGGGAGAACTATGGCTACACCTTC. The variable domain in full, completed from reference TRBV14 and TRBJ1-2, reads EAGVTQFPSHSVIEKGQTVTLRCDPISGHDNLYWYRRVMGKEIKFLLHFVKESKQDESGMPNNRFLAERTGGTYSTLKVQPAELEDSGVYFCASSQLSRENYGYTFGSGTRLTVV.